The entry that follows covers one T cell receptor (beta chain) sequence. One end of the junction fails to match germline, which may point to a read error. Time point specified: persistent/refractory GD, antithyroid drugs over 5 years with positive TRAb. Construction of the TCR library relied on RNA isolated from PBMCs. Diagnoses of Graves' disease were made by American Thyroid Association guidelines. Those enrolled as patients came out of an endocrinology department in Xi'an, China. This sample is part of a study of regulatory T cells in long-lasting Graves disease. Arm-PCR with iRepertoire HTBI primers amplified the CDR3 regions for these TCR beta libraries. TCRdb analysed the multiplex PCR reads with MiXCR anew, one entry per CDR3 protein. The repertoire holds around 430,000 distinct CDR3 sequences, with approximately 23% as singletons. The material sequenced was peripheral blood mononuclear cells (PBMCs), taken when the disease was refractory, from a patient treated with antithyroid drugs. The receptor comes from a female donor with Graves disease.

CDR3 region: CASSLVWGTGELSF. The CDR3 DNA is TGTGCCAGCAGTTTAGTTTGGGGGACCGGGGAGCTGTCTTTT. This chain uses TRBV28 with TRBJ2-2; D is perhaps TRBD1 or TRBD2 (5 bases each). CDR3 length equals 14 residues. Germline V gene lookup returns CDR1 MDHEN and CDR2 SYDVKM.